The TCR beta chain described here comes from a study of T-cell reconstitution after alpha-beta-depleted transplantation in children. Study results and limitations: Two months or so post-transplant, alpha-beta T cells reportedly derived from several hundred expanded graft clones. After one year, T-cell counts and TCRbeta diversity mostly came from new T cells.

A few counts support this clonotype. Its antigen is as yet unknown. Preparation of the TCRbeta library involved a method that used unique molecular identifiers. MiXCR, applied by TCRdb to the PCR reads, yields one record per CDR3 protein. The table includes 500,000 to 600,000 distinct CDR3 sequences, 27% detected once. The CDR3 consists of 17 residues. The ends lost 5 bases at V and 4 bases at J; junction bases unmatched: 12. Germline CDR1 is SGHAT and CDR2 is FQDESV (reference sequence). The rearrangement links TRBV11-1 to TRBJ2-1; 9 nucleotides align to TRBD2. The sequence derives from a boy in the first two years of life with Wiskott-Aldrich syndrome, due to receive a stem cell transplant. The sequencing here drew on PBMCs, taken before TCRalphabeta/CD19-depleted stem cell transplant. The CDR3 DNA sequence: TGTGCCAGCAGCCCGACTAGCGGAAGACCACGGTACAATGAGCAGTTCTTC. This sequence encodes CASSPTSGRPRYNEQFF.